In this sample, the clone carrying this TCR beta chain turned up a few times. Thyroid ultrasound, orbital computed tomography, clinical symptoms, and serum thyroxine and TRAb underpinned diagnoses. PBMCs came from more than 9 ml fresh peripheral blood. TCR beta CDR3 region amplification was performed from RNA transcripts. First-round RT-PCR with HTBI primers amplified the TCR CDR3 region. TCRdb processed the multiplex PCR reads anew with MiXCR; each CDR3 protein has one entry. The sample shows about 700,000 distinct CDR3 sequences, roughly 15% of them seen only once. This CDR3 has 15 residues. The ends lost 5 bases at V and 8 bases at J; junction bases unmatched: 9. The V gene's germline CDR1 is SEHNR and CDR2 FQNEAQ (reference sequence). The record originates from a study of T cells in Graves' hyperthyroidism and ophthalmopathy. Study as a whole: Initial diagnosis, before any treatment, was when peripheral blood was collected.

The source is a woman under 30 with Graves' hyperthyroidism. The chain recombines TRBV7-9 with TRBJ2-1, with TRBD2 identical over 10 bases. Sequenced input: blood. DNA for the CDR3: TGTGCCAGCAGCCCACGAGCGGGAGGGAGGGATGAGCAGTTCTTC. Protein sequence: CASSPRAGGRDEQFF.